The sequence of this TCR beta chain was determined in a study of T cell changes during pregnancy in multiple sclerosis. Clones were read by immunoSEQ multiplex PCR, and TCRdb kept only the in-frame ones, dropping some. The sample has 30,000 to 35,000 clones, nearly 90% seen once. This CDR3 comprises 14 residues. V trimming: 6 bases; J trimming: 7 bases; junction bases outside the gene matches: 5. CDR1 is MNHEY, CDR2 SMNVEV, per germline (reference sequence). The sample here was CD4+ T cells from peripheral blood mononuclear cells, taken in the third trimester of pregnancy. The receptor was derived from a female donor in good health, enrolled as a control in a pregnancy study. The chain couples TRBV27 to TRBJ1-6; 8 bases agree with TRBD1. The CDR3 DNA sequence: TGTGCCAGCAGCCCGGACAGGGCGAATTCACCCCTCCACTTT. It specifies CASSPDRANSPLHF.